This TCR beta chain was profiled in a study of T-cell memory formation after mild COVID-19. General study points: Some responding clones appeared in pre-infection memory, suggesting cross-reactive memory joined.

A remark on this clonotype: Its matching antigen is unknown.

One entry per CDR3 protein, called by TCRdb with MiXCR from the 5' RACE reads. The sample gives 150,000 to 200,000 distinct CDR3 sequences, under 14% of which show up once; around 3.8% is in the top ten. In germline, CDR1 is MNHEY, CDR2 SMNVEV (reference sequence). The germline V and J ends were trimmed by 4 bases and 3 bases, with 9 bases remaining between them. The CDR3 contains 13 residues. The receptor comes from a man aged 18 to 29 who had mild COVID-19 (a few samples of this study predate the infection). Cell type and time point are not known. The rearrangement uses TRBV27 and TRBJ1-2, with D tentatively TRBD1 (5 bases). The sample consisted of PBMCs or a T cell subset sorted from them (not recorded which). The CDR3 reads CASSSVRDYGYTF. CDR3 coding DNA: TGTGCCAGCAGTTCGGTCAGGGACTATGGCTACACCTTC.